The 19 T cell receptor beta chains given below trace back to one sample, sequenced in a study of blood T cell repertoires in COVID-19. The table came from immunoSEQ multiplex PCR; TCRdb's copy has only in-frame clones and leaves some out. Here the sample spans about 110,000 clones, 80% to 90% being singletons. Material: peripheral blood. These receptors all come from a woman older than 75 with acute or convalescent COVID-19.

The chain has TRBV20-1 and TRBJ2-2, with D maybe TRBD1 (5 bases). V was clipped by 3 bases and J by 3 bases, with 8 bases between them. The CDR3 loop spans 13 amino acids. CDR1 and CDR2 from the germline V gene are DFQATT and SNEGSKA (reference sequence). DNA of the CDR3: TGCAGTGCTAGTCTACAGGACACCGGGGAGCTGTTTTTT. This translates into CSASLQDTGELFF.

V and J are TRBV6-1 and TRBJ1-1; the D is unclear. This CDR3 has 14 amino acids. CDR1 and CDR2 (germline): MNHNS, SASEGT. Trimming stripped 3 bases from V and 6 bases from J, with 14 bases between. The CDR3 is CASSEITGFSEAFF. The CDR3 nucleotides are TGTGCCAGCAGTGAGATCACGGGGTTCTCTGAAGCTTTCTTT.

The V and J genes are TRBV30 and TRBJ1-5, with 8 bases identical to TRBD1. The J segment lost 0 bases and the V segment lost 1 base, leaving 11 bases of the junction unmatched. The CDR3 has 18 amino acids. Germline V gene lookup returns CDR1 GTSNPN and CDR2 SVGIG (reference sequence). In DNA, the CDR3 is TGTGCCTGGAGTGAGGGGCGCGCAGGGGGCTATAGCAATCAGCCCCAGCATTTT. The encoded protein is CAWSEGRAGGYSNQPQHF.

In DNA, the CDR3 is TGTGCCAGCAGCCGGGCAGTCAATCAGCCCCAGCATTTT. Translating it yields CASSRAVNQPQHF. This chain joins TRBV3-1 (or the pseudogene TRBV3-2) and TRBJ1-5, with D uncertain. The V end was cut by 4 bases, the J end by 3 bases, with 7 bases between. The germline V gene has CDR1 LGHDT and CDR2 YNNKEL (reference sequence). The CDR3 runs to 13 residues.

Details on this clone: At one of its ends the junction is not consistent with the germline gene, which may arise from a read error. The same CDR3 is also encoded by other DNA sequences in this sample. V and J are TRBV15 and TRBJ1-2; perhaps TRBD1 as D (6 bases). The germline V gene has CDR1 LNHNV and CDR2 YYDKDF (reference sequence). CDR3 length: 15 residues. CDR3 residues: CATSRGTAKMGGYTF. In DNA, the CDR3 is TGTGCCACCAGCAGAGGGACAGCTAAGATGGGTGGCTACACCTTT.

The gene calls are TRBV21-1 and TRBJ1-2; the table's D call, TRBD1, has no DNA check behind it. TRBV21-1 is shown as a pseudogene. The CDR3 is 16 residues long. CDR3 DNA sequence: TGTGCCAGCAGCAAAGCTGGTCTCAGGGGGGCCTATGGCTACACCTTC. Protein product: CASSKAGLRGAYGYTF.

The gene calls are TRBV19 and TRBJ1-2, with D perhaps matching TRBD1 (6 bases). Per the germline V gene, CDR1 is LNHDA and CDR2 is SQIVND (reference sequence). The CDR3 is made up of 14 amino acids. The germline V and J ends were trimmed by 6 bases and 0 bases, with 11 bases remaining between them. CDR3 bases: TGTGCCAGTAGCGTGGGGGCTCCTAACTATGGCTACACCTTC. Translated: CASSVGAPNYGYTF.

The V gene is TRBV19, the J gene TRBJ2-5; possible D gene TRBD1, 5 bases. This CDR3 has 15 residues. Trimming took off 0 bases at V and 2 bases at J, with 10 bases between the two ends. CDR1 and CDR2 from the germline V gene are LNHDA and SQIVND (reference sequence). The CDR3 protein is CASSIDGAHQETQYF. The CDR3 nucleotides are TGTGCCAGTAGTATAGATGGGGCCCATCAAGAGACCCAGTACTTC.

The gene calls are TRBV29-1 and TRBJ2-2; TRBD2 matches at 11 bases. The CDR3 runs 14 residues. Trimming at V came to 6 bases and at J to 4 bases, leaving 4 bases not matched to a gene. Germline-derived CDR1 and CDR2 are SQVTM and ANQGSEA. CDR3 amino acids: CSVVAGGPTGELFF. In DNA form, the CDR3 reads TGCAGCGTGGTAGCGGGGGGGCCCACCGGGGAGCTGTTTTTT.

This rearrangement joins TRBV18 to TRBJ2-2; 7 nucleotides agree with TRBD1. Germline assignment: CDR1 KGHSH and CDR2 LQKENI. V was clipped by 0 bases and J by 3 bases; unmatched bases: 4. The CDR3 covers 16 residues. CDR3 DNA sequence: TGTGCCAGCTCACCACCGCAGGGGGTGTACACCGGGGAGCTGTTTTTT. Its protein product is CASSPPQGVYTGELFF.

The chain recombines TRBV10-3 with TRBJ2-7, with TRBD1 matching over 7 bases. Germline values: CDR1 ENHRY, CDR2 SYGVKD. V shed 6 bases, J shed 3 bases, and the junction held 2 bases outside the gene matches. The CDR3 has 12 residues. DNA of the CDR3: TGTGCCATCAGGGACAGGAACTACGAGCAGTACTTC. Translation: CAIRDRNYEQYF.

This chain connects TRBV10-3 to TRBJ2-3; 11 bases map to TRBD2. V shed 2 bases and J 0 bases; nucleotides not matched to a gene: 16. The germline gives CDR1 ENHRY, CDR2 SYGVKD. The CDR3 covers 21 residues. The DNA for the CDR3 is TGTGCCATCAGTGAGAGGAAAGGGCTCCGGACTAGCGGGTCGAGCACAGATACGCAGTATTTT. It translates to CAISERKGLRTSGSSTDTQYF.

The chain recombines TRBV7-9 with TRBJ2-1, with a possible D match to TRBD2 (5 bases). The CDR3 is 13 amino acids. The germline V gene encodes CDR1 SEHNR and CDR2 FQNEAQ (reference sequence). Trimming stripped 5 bases from V and 6 bases from J, with 11 bases between. DNA of the CDR3: TGTGCCAGCAGCCCCCGGGGTATCAATGAGCAGTTCTTC. Protein: CASSPRGINEQFF.

The chain combines TRBV4-1 with TRBJ2-7, with 8 bases aligning to TRBD2. The ends lost 4 bases at V and 4 bases at J; junction bases unmatched: 6. Germline V lookup: CDR1 MGHRA, CDR2 YSYEKL. The CDR3 extends over 14 amino acids. The CDR3 DNA reads TGCGCCAGCAGCCCTTTAGCGGGGTCTTACGAGCAGTACTTC. This sequence encodes CASSPLAGSYEQYF.

The chain combines TRBV7-2 with TRBJ2-1; 7 bases fit TRBD1. The junction had 2 bases not matched to a gene; V was cut back by 5 bases and J by 4 bases. The V gene's germline CDR1 is SGHTA and CDR2 FQGNSA. The CDR3 is 13 amino acids. The DNA for the CDR3 is TGTGCCAGCAGCAGGGACAGATACAATGAGCAGTTCTTC. Translating gives CASSRDRYNEQFF.

The chain employs TRBV7-3 and TRBJ2-5, with 8 bases identical to TRBD1. CDR1 and CDR2 (germline): SGHTA, FQGTGA. This CDR3 is built from 15 residues. V was pared by 5 bases and J by 5 bases, with 10 bases of the junction left unmatched. The CDR3 loop reads CASSPYRGERETQYF. The CDR3 coding sequence is TGTGCCAGCAGCCCATACAGGGGGGAGAGGGAGACCCAGTACTTC.

This clone was recorded once. This rearrangement joins TRBV5-4 to TRBJ2-1; 7 nucleotides align to TRBD2. The CDR3 contains 16 residues. Germline trimming cut 1 base from V and 0 bases from J; bases unmatched to any gene: 4. Per the germline V gene, CDR1 is SGHNT and CDR2 is YYREEE (reference sequence). The CDR3 here is CASSLSGGSSYNEQFF. The CDR3 coding sequence is TGTGCCAGCAGCTTGTCTGGCGGGAGCTCCTACAATGAGCAGTTCTTC.

The CDR3 protein is CAINTGGENYGYTF. CDR3 DNA sequence: TGTGCCATCAACACGGGGGGGGAAAACTATGGCTACACCTTC. The chain recombines TRBV10-3 with TRBJ1-2; a weak D match, TRBD1 (5 bases). Trimming shortened V by 7 bases and J by 2 bases, and 14 bases separated the two germline ends. Germline CDR1 ENHRY, CDR2 SYGVKD. The CDR3 has 14 amino acids.

The V and J genes are TRBV5-1 and TRBJ1-3; the match to TRBD1 covers 7 bases. The germline CDR1 and CDR2 sequences are SGHRS and YFSETQ. The CDR3 extends over 17 amino acids. The V and J ends lost 2 bases and 4 bases, in that order; junction bases with no gene match: 12. The CDR3 reads CASSFAATGVGGNTIYF. CDR3 in DNA: TGCGCCAGCAGCTTCGCTGCAACAGGGGTGGGAGGAAACACCATATATTTT.